Shown below are 5 T cell receptor beta chains from a single sample sequenced in a study of blood T cell repertoires in COVID-19. Sequencing used immunoSEQ multiplex PCR; TCRdb keeps in-frame clones, though not all of them. The sample records approximately 150,000 clones, 87% being singletons. What was sequenced was peripheral blood. These receptors originate from a woman aged 45-60 years with acute or convalescent COVID-19.

The chain combines TRBV11-2 with TRBJ1-1; the D is unclear. Germline loops: CDR1 SGHAT, CDR2 FQNNGV. The CDR3 is made up of 14 amino acids. V was cut by 7 bases and J by 1 base, with 13 bases left in between. CDR3 residues: CASNPHHSNTEAFF. The CDR3 DNA follows: TGTGCCAGCAACCCACACCATTCGAACACTGAAGCTTTCTTT.

In the case of this clone: One junction end disagrees with the germline gene, perhaps due to a read error. The chain recombines TRBV9 with TRBJ2-5; TRBD1 matches at 7 bases. The CDR3 has 14 amino acids. The germline CDR1 and CDR2 sequences are SGDLS and YYNGEE. The CDR3 DNA is TGTGCCAGCAGCATATCAGATAGGACAGGACGCTTGGACTTC. Translation gives CASSISDRTGRLDF.

The rearrangement links TRBV18 to TRBJ2-3; D not certain. Trimming cost V 0 bases and J 6 bases, with 4 bases left between them. The CDR3 sequence is 12 residues long. The V gene's germline CDR1 is KGHSH and CDR2 LQKENI. The CDR3 region has the DNA TGTGCCAGCTCACCACCTGGCGATACGCAGTATTTT. It is translated as CASSPPGDTQYF. The whole variable domain, remainder taken from reference TRBV18 and TRBJ2-3, is NAGVMQNPRHLVRRRGQEARLRCSPMKGHSHVYWYRQLPEEGLKFMVYLQKENIIDESGMPKERFSAEFPKEGPSILRIQQVVRGDSAAYFCASSPPGDTQYFGPGTRLTVL.

The chain recombines TRBV19 with TRBJ1-5; D is unresolved. With 3 bases removed from V and 1 base from J, the gap between germline ends came to 10 bases. The germline gives CDR1 LNHDA, CDR2 SQIVND (reference sequence). This CDR3 comprises 15 residues. CDR3 loop: CASSMSLRSNQPQHF. In nucleotides, the CDR3 is TGTGCCAGTAGTATGTCCTTGCGAAGCAATCAGCCCCAGCATTTT.

The gene calls are TRBV3-1 (or the pseudogene TRBV3-2) and TRBJ1-2; maybe TRBD1 (5 bases). This CDR3 is built from 16 residues. Trimming took off 0 bases at V and 1 base at J, with 12 bases between the two ends. Looked up from germline, CDR1 is LGHDT and CDR2 is YNNKEL (reference sequence). The CDR3 region has the DNA TGTGCCAGCAGCCAAGATAGGACATTTTATAACTATGGCTACACCTTC. Residues: CASSQDRTFYNYGYTF.